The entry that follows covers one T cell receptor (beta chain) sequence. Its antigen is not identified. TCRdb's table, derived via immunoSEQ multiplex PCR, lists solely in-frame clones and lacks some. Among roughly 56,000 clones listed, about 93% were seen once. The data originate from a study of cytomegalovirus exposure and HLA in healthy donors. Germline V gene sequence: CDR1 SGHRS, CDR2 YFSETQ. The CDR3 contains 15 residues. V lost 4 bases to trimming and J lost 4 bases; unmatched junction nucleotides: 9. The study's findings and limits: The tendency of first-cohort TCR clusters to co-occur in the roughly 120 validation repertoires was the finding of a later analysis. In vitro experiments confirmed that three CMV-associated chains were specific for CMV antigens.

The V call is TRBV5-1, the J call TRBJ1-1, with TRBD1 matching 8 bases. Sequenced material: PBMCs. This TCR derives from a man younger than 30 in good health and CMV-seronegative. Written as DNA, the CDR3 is TGCGCCAGCAGCCCCCATCGGACAGGGTCCACTGAAGCTTTCTTT. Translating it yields CASSPHRTGSTEAFF.